The source of this T cell receptor (beta chain) is a study of blood T cell repertoires in COVID-19. Study context: There were acute and convalescent COVID-19 samples, and they came from the United States, Italy and Spain.

Clones were read by immunoSEQ multiplex PCR, and TCRdb kept only the in-frame ones, dropping some. The repertoire holds some 220,000 clones, roughly four fifths seen once, with around 3% in the top ten. This CDR3 has 15 residues. V dropped 5 bases and J dropped 5; count of bases not matched to a gene: 7. The germline V gene encodes CDR1 MDHEN and CDR2 SYDVKM. This clone has only a few counts. The sample comprised peripheral blood. The rearrangement joins TRBV28 to TRBJ1-5; the match to TRBD1 covers 9 bases. The receptor was derived from a woman aged 25 to 39 who had recovered from COVID-19. CDR3 residues: CASSQGQGGHQPQHF. In DNA, the CDR3 is TGTGCCAGCAGTCAGGGACAGGGAGGCCATCAGCCCCAGCATTTT.